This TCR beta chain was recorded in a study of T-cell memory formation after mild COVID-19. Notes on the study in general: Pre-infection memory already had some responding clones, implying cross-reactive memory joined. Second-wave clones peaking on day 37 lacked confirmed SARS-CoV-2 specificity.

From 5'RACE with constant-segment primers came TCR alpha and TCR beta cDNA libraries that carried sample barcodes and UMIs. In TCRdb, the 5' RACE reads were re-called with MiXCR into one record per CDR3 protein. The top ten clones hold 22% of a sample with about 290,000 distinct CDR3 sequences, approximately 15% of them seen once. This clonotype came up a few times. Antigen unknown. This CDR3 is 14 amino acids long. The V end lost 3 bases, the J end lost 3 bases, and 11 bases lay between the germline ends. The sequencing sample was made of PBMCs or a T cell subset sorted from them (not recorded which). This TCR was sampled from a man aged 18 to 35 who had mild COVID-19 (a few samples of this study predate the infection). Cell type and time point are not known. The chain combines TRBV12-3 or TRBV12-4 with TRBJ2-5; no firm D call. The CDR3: CASSFEVTKETQYF. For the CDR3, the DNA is TGTGCCAGCAGTTTTGAGGTCACAAAAGAGACCCAGTACTTC.